The next 18 T cell receptor beta chains were all read from a single sample in a study of metastatic and nonmetastatic thyroid tumors. TCRdb re-processed the PCR reads through MiXCR. The table records around 18,000 clones, 34% of them present only once. All patients were untreated before thyroid surgery. Sequencing input: tumor tissue. The receptors shown here come from a female donor with papillary thyroid cancer or a benign thyroid nodule (not recorded which). Some clones in this sample may be carry-over from other donors' samples.

CDR3 in DNA: TGTGCCAGCAGTTTAGGGGGACAGGGGGCTGGTACGCAGTATTTT. Protein product: CASSLGGQGAGTQYF. The rearrangement uses TRBV28 and TRBJ2-3; 12 bases are shared with TRBD1. The germline V gene has CDR1 MDHEN and CDR2 SYDVKM. This CDR3 has 15 residues. V was pared by 2 bases and J by 8 bases, with 5 bases of the junction left unmatched.

This clone was counted ten times or more. V gene TRBV10-3 combines with J gene TRBJ1-1; no definite D call. The germline V and J ends were trimmed by 0 bases and 1 base, with 9 bases remaining between them. Germline V gene sequence: CDR1 ENHRY, CDR2 SYGVKD. The CDR3 sequence is 15 residues long. The CDR3 nucleotides are TGTGCCATCAGTGAGTCGTGGACCGAGAACACTGAAGCTTTCTTT. Its protein product is CAISESWTENTEAFF.

This clone was counted a few times. This chain uses TRBV6-1 with TRBJ2-3; the match to TRBD2 covers 8 bases. Trimming removed 8 bases from V and 2 bases from J; junction bases left unmatched: 6. The CDR3 has 14 amino acids. Germline loops: CDR1 MNHNS, CDR2 SASEGT. The CDR3 loop reads CASCLAGSTDTQYF. The CDR3 bases are TGTGCCAGCTGTTTAGCGGGATCCACAGATACGCAGTATTTT.

V gene TRBV30 combines with J gene TRBJ1-4; possibly TRBD1 for D (6 bases). Germline CDR1 is GTSNPN and CDR2 is SVGIG (reference sequence). V lost 7 bases and J 2 bases, leaving 11 bases between the germline ends. CDR3 length: 13 residues. CDR3 region: CAFTGPTNEKLFF. For the CDR3, the DNA is TGTGCCTTCACAGGGCCTACTAATGAAAAACTGTTTTTT. The full variable domain, its missing parts supplied by reference TRBV30 and TRBJ1-4, is SQTIHQWPATLVQPVGSPLSLECTVEGTSNPNLYWYRQAAGRGLQLLFYSVGIGQISSEVPQNLSASRPQDRQFILSSKKLLLSDSGFYLCAFTGPTNEKLFFGSGTQLSVL.

The chain couples TRBV7-3 to TRBJ2-5; D ambiguous. The germline V gene has CDR1 SGHTA and CDR2 FQGTGA. V lost 5 bases, J lost 7 bases, and 14 bases lay in between. The CDR3 sequence is 13 residues long. Here the CDR3 DNA reads TGTGCCAGCAGCCACGATGGGTCAGGGACCCAGTACTTC. Protein sequence: CASSHDGSGTQYF.

In its sample, this clone was seen a few times. This sequence may be a read error, since a much larger clone differs from it by one base. This rearrangement joins TRBV27 to TRBJ2-5; D gene ambiguous. V was trimmed by 6 bases and J by 4 bases, leaving 3 bases between them. CDR3 size: 10 residues. Germline lookup yields CDR1 MNHEY and CDR2 SMNVEV (reference sequence). The CDR3 bases are TGTGCCAGCAGACGAGAGACCCAGTACTTC. Its translation: CASRRETQYF.

This clone was recorded a few times. The V gene is TRBV2, the J gene TRBJ2-7, with TRBD1 matching over 12 bases. Germline V CDR1 and CDR2: SNHLY, FYNNEI. This CDR3 spans 15 amino acids. V trimming: 5 bases; J trimming: 5 bases; junction bases outside the gene matches: 7. CDR3 nucleotides: TGTGCCAGCAGTCCTCCGGGACAGGGGGCCCACGAGCAGTACTTC. Residues: CASSPPGQGAHEQYF. The full variable domain, rest sourced from reference TRBV2 and TRBJ2-7, is EPEVTQTPSHQVTQMGQEVILRCVPISNHLYFYWYRQILGQKVEFLVSFYNNEISEKSEIFDDQFSVERPDGSNFTLKIRSTKLEDSAMYFCASSPPGQGAHEQYFGPGTRLTVT.

The table lists this clone with a few counts. V usage is TRBV12-3 or TRBV12-4 and J usage is TRBJ2-7; D not certain. This CDR3 is built from 12 residues. V was trimmed by 7 bases and J by 5 bases, leaving 12 bases between them. The CDR3 reads CASTRFPHEQYF. The DNA for the CDR3 is TGTGCCAGCACCAGGTTCCCCCACGAGCAGTACTTC.

Note on this clone: Other DNA sequences in the same sample also yield this CDR3. The rearrangement links TRBV6-1 to TRBJ2-7; unclear D gene. The CDR3 consists of 14 residues. V lost 4 bases and J 5 bases, leaving 15 bases between the germline ends. Germline CDR1 reads MNHNS; CDR2 reads SASEGT. For the CDR3, the DNA is TGTGCCAGCAGTGTAGTAGCCGGAGAGCACGAGCAGTACTTC. Translated, it gives CASSVVAGEHEQYF.

The sample holds a few counts of this clone. The V and J genes are TRBV29-1 and TRBJ2-7; 7 positions agree with TRBD1. Germline values: CDR1 SQVTM, CDR2 ANQGSEA. This CDR3 is built from 12 residues. V lost 6 bases, J lost 3 bases, and 5 bases stayed unmatched. The DNA of the CDR3 is TGCAGCGTGGAGACAGGGTACTACGAGCAGTACTTC. Translating gives CSVETGYYEQYF.

This clone was detected a few times. The V call is TRBV6-5, the J call TRBJ1-6; 8 bases line up with TRBD1. CDR1 and CDR2 (germline): MNHEY, SVGAGI. Unmatched junction bases numbered 3, after V lost 4 bases and J lost 7 bases. The CDR3 length is 14 residues. CDR3 sequence: CASSLGQENSPLHF. CDR3 in DNA: TGTGCCAGCAGTTTGGGACAGGAGAATTCACCCCTCCACTTT.

This clone was seen only a few times. V usage is TRBV7-6 and J usage is TRBJ2-1; 7 positions agree with TRBD2. Germline V CDR1 and CDR2: SGHVS, FNYEAQ. This CDR3 has 16 residues. J was trimmed by 8 bases and V by 1 base; bases with no gene match: 11. This CDR3 is CASSLVFQLAPYEQFF. The CDR3 DNA reads as TGTGCCAGCAGCTTAGTCTTTCAACTAGCGCCGTATGAGCAGTTCTTC.

This clone was detected many times. The V gene is TRBV3-1, the J gene TRBJ1-3, with TRBD1 identical over 9 bases. J lost 1 base, V lost 3 bases, and 7 bases had no gene match. Germline values: CDR1 LGHDT, CDR2 YNNKEL (reference sequence). The CDR3 length is 17 residues. CDR3 nucleotides: TGTGCCAGCAGCCAGGGTCCGGGACAGGGATCTGGAAACACCATATATTTT. It yields the protein CASSQGPGQGSGNTIYF.

This clone has only one observation. A junction boundary mismatches the germline segment, possibly from a read error. The chain recombines TRBV16 with TRBJ1-2; TRBD1 aligns across 7 bases. The CDR3 runs 14 residues. Looked up from germline, CDR1 is KGHSY and CDR2 is FQNENV. The DNA of the CDR3 is TGTGCCAGCAGCCAAGACAGGGTCTTCGTTGGCAACACCTTC. Its protein product is CASSQDRVFVGNTF. Full variable domain (outside the CDR3, taken from reference TRBV16 and TRBJ1-2): GEEVAQTPKHLVRGEGQKAKLYCAPIKGHSYVFWYQQVLKNEFKFLISFQNENVFDETGMPKERFSAKCLPNSPCSLEIQATKLEDSAVYFCASSQDRVFVGNTFGSGTRLTVV.

This clone was seen only a few times. The chain recombines TRBV27 with TRBJ2-7; possibly TRBD2 for D (6 bases). CDR1 MNHEY and CDR2 SMNVEV come from the germline V gene (reference sequence). The CDR3 length is 16 residues. The V end lost 5 bases, the J end lost 2 bases, and 19 bases lay between the germline ends. CDR3 coding DNA: TGTGCCAGCAGTCCCCTAGCTTTAGCGGTTACCTACGAGCAGTACTTC. It encodes CASSPLALAVTYEQYF.

As concerns this clone: An end of the junction differs from the germline gene, which may be a read error. The CDR3 sequence: CARSLVPGAGNTIYF. CDR3 DNA: TGCGCCCGCAGCTTGGTGCCGGGAGCTGGAAACACCATTTATTTT. The rearrangement links TRBV5-1 to TRBJ1-3; D is uncertain. Germline V CDR1 and CDR2: SGHRS, YFSETQ. The CDR3 runs 15 residues.

This clone was counted a few times. The rearrangement joins TRBV6-4 to TRBJ2-1; D gene unclear. V dropped 3 bases and J dropped 2 bases, with 14 bases sitting between them. The CDR3 runs 16 residues. CDR1 and CDR2 from the germline V gene are MRHNA and SNTAGT. CDR3 bases: TGTGCCAGCAGTGAACGGGCACGGCACACCTACAATGAGCAGTTCTTC. Encoded protein: CASSERARHTYNEQFF.

The V and J genes are TRBV27 and TRBJ1-3, with D perhaps TRBD1 (5 bases). The CDR3 has 13 amino acids. V was cut by 5 bases and J by 11 bases, with 16 bases left in between. Germline V gene data show CDR1 as MNHEY and CDR2 as SMNVEV (reference sequence). In DNA form, the CDR3 reads TGTGCCAGCAGTCCCTCCAGCCAGGGCCCCATATATTTT. Amino acid sequence: CASSPSSQGPIYF.